This TCR beta chain originates from a study of blood T cell repertoires in COVID-19. Study-level information: Samples came from the United States, Italy and Spain, spanning acute and convalescent COVID-19. In each case, the material was cDNA or gDNA derived from T cells, B-cell-depleted T cells, or PBMCs.

Germline CDR1 MDHEN, CDR2 SYDVKM. CDR3 length: 17 amino acids. V lost 5 bases and J lost 6, with 22 bases in between. Original methodology: Reference gene primers were amplified, and this amplification served to estimate nucleated cell counts. The table came from immunoSEQ multiplex PCR; TCRdb's copy has only in-frame clones and leaves some out. The DNA gave D and trimming, while V, J and clone size come from that table. Of about 480,000 clones in the sample, around 89% were seen once. The origin of this receptor is a woman aged 30 to 39 with acute or convalescent COVID-19. Sequencing used peripheral blood. The rearrangement links TRBV28 to TRBJ2-2, with a tentative D call TRBD2 (5 bases). CDR3 DNA sequence: TGTGCCAGCAGTCCCTCCGGACCCGAGGGTAGCGCCGGGGAGCTGTTTTTT. It codes for CASSPSGPEGSAGELFF.